These 19 T cell receptor beta chains share one sample of origin, sequenced in a study of a mutant IDH1 vaccine in newly diagnosed glioma (dated by TCRdb to the early 2020s). Libraries were prepared through the immunoSEQ multiplex PCR assay. This is the immuneACCESS table as TCRdb keeps it, with only in-frame sequences that have V and J called. A part of the clones is gone; compared with another copy, unresolved V genes explain less than half, and the rest is unexplained. The sample table contains about 40,000 clones; only one count was recorded for about four fifths of them. In total, the top ten clones hold under 2.5% of the sample. The label giving this sample's time point can be read as: week 11, during vaccination. Every vaccine dose consisted of 300 ug of a 20-mer mutant IDH1 peptide in Montanide, administered subcutaneously together with topical imiquimod. These TCRs' antigens remain unknown.

The sequenced sample was PBMCs, obtained from a glioma patient whose treatment included an IDH1 peptide vaccine. The source of these receptors is a middle-aged man with glioma.

The V call is TRBV10-3, the J call TRBJ1-2, with D hard to call. Germline V lookup: CDR1 ENHRY, CDR2 SYGVKD. Between the trimmed V and J ends, which lost 4 bases and 0 bases, there was a span of 9 bases. The CDR3 totals 14 residues. The CDR3 DNA sequence: TGTGCCATCAGTGTTGAATTAGCTAACTATGGCTACACCTTC. This sequence encodes CAISVELANYGYTF.

The genes are TRBV7-8 and TRBJ1-2; 11 nucleotides match TRBD1. J was trimmed by 8 bases and V by 1 base; bases with no gene match: 12. Germline CDR1 is SGHVS and CDR2 is FQNEAQ. This CDR3 spans 17 amino acids. The DNA for the CDR3 is TGTGCCAGCAGCTTAGAGTGGGTGGACAGGGGGCTGGAGGGCTACACCTTC. Its protein product is CASSLEWVDRGLEGYTF.

CDR3 DNA: TGTGCCAGAAGCGTCATCAGGGGAAACACTGAAGCTTTCTTT. This codes for CARSVIRGNTEAFF. The J gene is TRBJ1-1, the V gene TRBV5-3; the D gene is possibly TRBD1 (6 bases). Being an ORF, TRBV5-3 has a function that is uncertain. V lost 4 bases and J 2 bases, leaving 12 bases between the germline ends. The CDR3 extends over 14 amino acids.

The chain uses TRBV13 and TRBJ2-7; 12 positions agree with TRBD2. The junction had 13 bases not matched to a gene; V was cut back by 4 bases and J by 0 bases. The germline V gene has CDR1 PRHDT and CDR2 FYEKMQ (reference sequence). The CDR3 length is 19 residues. The CDR3 nucleotides read TGTGCCAGCAGCTCCTCTTCGCTAGCGGGAGGGCAAAGCTCCTACGAGCAGTACTTC. It translates to CASSSSSLAGGQSSYEQYF. The full variable domain, its missing parts supplied by reference TRBV13 and TRBJ2-7, is AAGVIQSPRHLIKEKRETATLKCYPIPRHDTVYWYQQGPGQDPQFLISFYEKMQSDKGSIPDRFSAQQFSDYHSELNMSSLELGDSALYFCASSSSSLAGGQSSYEQYFGPGTRLTVT.

The sample holds a few counts of this clone. The rearrangement uses TRBV5-4 and TRBJ1-5; D is possibly TRBD1 (5 bases). The V end lost 4 bases, the J end lost 2 bases, and 13 bases lay between the germline ends. Germline V gene data show CDR1 as SGHNT and CDR2 as YYREEE (reference sequence). This CDR3 is 15 amino acids long. The CDR3 loop is CASSAGPIGNQPQHF. CDR3 in DNA: TGTGCCAGCAGCGCGGGACCGATCGGCAATCAGCCCCAGCATTTT.

The chain is built from TRBV19 and TRBJ2-7, with 7 bases aligning to TRBD1. Trimming at V came to 6 bases and at J to 6 bases, leaving 8 bases not matched to a gene. Germline V lookup: CDR1 LNHDA, CDR2 SQIVND (reference sequence). This CDR3 comprises 13 residues. CDR3 protein: CASSAYRGVEQYF. The DNA for the CDR3 is TGTGCCAGTAGCGCGTACAGGGGTGTCGAGCAGTACTTC.

This chain uses TRBV4-2 with TRBJ1-4; D perhaps matches TRBD1 (6 bases). Deletions cut 4 bases from V and 4 bases from J, with 13 bases between. The CDR3 has 15 amino acids. The germline gives CDR1 LGHNA, CDR2 YNFKEQ. CDR3 sequence (DNA): TGTGCCAGCAGCCGCGACAGGACCTATAATGAAAAACTGTTTTTT. Protein sequence: CASSRDRTYNEKLFF.

The genes are TRBV5-1 and TRBJ2-3, with 8 bases that match TRBD2. Germline values: CDR1 SGHRS, CDR2 YFSETQ. V shed 2 bases, J shed 4 bases, and the junction held 3 bases outside the gene matches. The CDR3 length is 14 residues. In DNA form, the CDR3 reads TGCGCCAGCAGCTTACGGGAGGGTTCAGATACGCAGTATTTT. This codes for CASSLREGSDTQYF.

This clone showed up just once. The rearrangement links TRBV5-1 to TRBJ2-1; maybe TRBD1 (6 bases). CDR1 SGHRS and CDR2 YFSETQ come from the germline V gene. The CDR3 is made up of 13 amino acids. V lost 5 bases and J 6 bases, leaving 12 bases between the germline ends. The CDR3 loop is CASRETGSNEQFF. CDR3 DNA sequence: TGCGCCAGCAGGGAGACAGGATCCAATGAGCAGTTCTTC.

The genes are TRBV29-1 and TRBJ2-1; unclear D gene. Germline V CDR1 and CDR2: SQVTM, ANQGSEA. Trimming removed 4 bases from V and 6 bases from J, with 10 bases in between. The CDR3 runs 12 residues. CDR3 region: CSVGPPSNEQFF. Written as DNA, the CDR3 is TGCAGCGTTGGCCCCCCGAGCAATGAGCAGTTCTTC.

The chain couples TRBV10-1 to TRBJ2-5; 14 bases are shared with TRBD2. V lost 6 bases, J lost 4 bases, and 13 bases stayed unmatched. The length of the CDR3 is 18 residues. Germline V CDR1 and CDR2: WNHNN, SYGVQD (reference sequence). The CDR3 reads CASRPSPTSGRARETQYF. CDR3 bases: TGCGCCAGCAGGCCTTCCCCGACTAGCGGGAGGGCCAGAGAGACCCAGTACTTC.

This clone has just one count. The rearrangement joins TRBV4-1 to TRBJ2-4; TRBD2 agrees at 11 bases. This CDR3 is 20 amino acids long. Germline-derived CDR1 and CDR2 are MGHRA and YSYEKL. With V trimmed by 1 base and J by 0 bases, 11 bases remained unmatched. The CDR3 loop reads CASSQALTSGDTLAKNIQYF. CDR3 bases: TGCGCCAGCAGCCAAGCTCTGACTAGCGGGGATACATTAGCCAAAAACATTCAGTACTTC.

The chain is built from TRBV7-9 and TRBJ2-7, with TRBD2 matching 7 bases. V lost 5 bases to trimming and J lost 6 bases; unmatched junction nucleotides: 7. CDR3 length: 13 amino acids. Germline CDR1 is SEHNR and CDR2 is FQNEAQ (reference sequence). CDR3 residues: CASSTGGKVEQYF. CDR3 sequence (DNA): TGTGCCAGCAGCACCGGGGGGAAGGTCGAGCAGTACTTC.

The V gene is TRBV4-1, the J gene TRBJ2-5; 11 bases line up with TRBD2. The CDR3 covers 17 residues. Germline assignment: CDR1 MGHRA and CDR2 YSYEKL. The ends lost 0 bases at V and 3 bases at J; junction bases unmatched: 6. CDR3 sequence: CASSQDGRGLAEETQYF. The CDR3 bases are TGCGCCAGCAGCCAAGACGGGAGGGGACTAGCGGAAGAGACCCAGTACTTC.

The chain couples TRBV7-9 to TRBJ1-4; weak D call: TRBD1 (6 bases). Trimming left V 9 bases short and J 7 bases short, with 15 bases between. The germline V gene encodes CDR1 SEHNR and CDR2 FQNEAQ (reference sequence). CDR3 length: 13 amino acids. Here the CDR3 reads CASATGRTEKLFF. The CDR3 coding sequence is TGTGCCAGTGCCACAGGGCGAACTGAAAAACTGTTTTTT.

The chain uses TRBV29-1 and TRBJ2-7, with 9 bases identical to TRBD2. This CDR3 is 12 amino acids long. Looked up from germline, CDR1 is SQVTM and CDR2 is ANQGSEA. CDR3 amino acids: CAAGLAGFEQYF. CDR3 sequence (DNA): TGCGCGGCAGGGCTAGCGGGATTCGAGCAGTACTTC.

The CDR3 nucleotides are TGTGCCAGCAGCGATCAGGGTTGGGCTGAAGCTTTCTTT. Its protein product is CASSDQGWAEAFF. V usage is TRBV7-9 and J usage is TRBJ1-1; TRBD1 is a possible D gene (5 bases). Per germline, CDR1 SEHNR and CDR2 FQNEAQ (reference sequence). Trimming left V 5 bases short and J 6 bases short, with 13 bases between. CDR3 length: 13 residues.

This chain links TRBV19 with TRBJ1-5; D is ambiguous. The CDR3 runs 13 residues. Germline V gives CDR1 LNHDA, CDR2 SQIVND (reference sequence). Trimming removed 0 bases at V and 5 bases at J, with 5 bases between. The CDR3 sequence: CASSIEVYQPQHF. DNA of the CDR3: TGTGCCAGTAGTATAGAGGTTTATCAGCCCCAGCATTTT.

V usage is TRBV19 and J usage is TRBJ1-4; 8 bases line up with TRBD1. This CDR3 comprises 14 residues. Germline V lookup: CDR1 LNHDA, CDR2 SQIVND (reference sequence). V lost 4 bases to trimming and J lost 8 bases; unmatched junction nucleotides: 6. For the CDR3, the DNA is TGTGCCAGTAGTACACAGGGGGGCCGGGAAAAACTGTTTTTT. Its protein product is CASSTQGGREKLFF.